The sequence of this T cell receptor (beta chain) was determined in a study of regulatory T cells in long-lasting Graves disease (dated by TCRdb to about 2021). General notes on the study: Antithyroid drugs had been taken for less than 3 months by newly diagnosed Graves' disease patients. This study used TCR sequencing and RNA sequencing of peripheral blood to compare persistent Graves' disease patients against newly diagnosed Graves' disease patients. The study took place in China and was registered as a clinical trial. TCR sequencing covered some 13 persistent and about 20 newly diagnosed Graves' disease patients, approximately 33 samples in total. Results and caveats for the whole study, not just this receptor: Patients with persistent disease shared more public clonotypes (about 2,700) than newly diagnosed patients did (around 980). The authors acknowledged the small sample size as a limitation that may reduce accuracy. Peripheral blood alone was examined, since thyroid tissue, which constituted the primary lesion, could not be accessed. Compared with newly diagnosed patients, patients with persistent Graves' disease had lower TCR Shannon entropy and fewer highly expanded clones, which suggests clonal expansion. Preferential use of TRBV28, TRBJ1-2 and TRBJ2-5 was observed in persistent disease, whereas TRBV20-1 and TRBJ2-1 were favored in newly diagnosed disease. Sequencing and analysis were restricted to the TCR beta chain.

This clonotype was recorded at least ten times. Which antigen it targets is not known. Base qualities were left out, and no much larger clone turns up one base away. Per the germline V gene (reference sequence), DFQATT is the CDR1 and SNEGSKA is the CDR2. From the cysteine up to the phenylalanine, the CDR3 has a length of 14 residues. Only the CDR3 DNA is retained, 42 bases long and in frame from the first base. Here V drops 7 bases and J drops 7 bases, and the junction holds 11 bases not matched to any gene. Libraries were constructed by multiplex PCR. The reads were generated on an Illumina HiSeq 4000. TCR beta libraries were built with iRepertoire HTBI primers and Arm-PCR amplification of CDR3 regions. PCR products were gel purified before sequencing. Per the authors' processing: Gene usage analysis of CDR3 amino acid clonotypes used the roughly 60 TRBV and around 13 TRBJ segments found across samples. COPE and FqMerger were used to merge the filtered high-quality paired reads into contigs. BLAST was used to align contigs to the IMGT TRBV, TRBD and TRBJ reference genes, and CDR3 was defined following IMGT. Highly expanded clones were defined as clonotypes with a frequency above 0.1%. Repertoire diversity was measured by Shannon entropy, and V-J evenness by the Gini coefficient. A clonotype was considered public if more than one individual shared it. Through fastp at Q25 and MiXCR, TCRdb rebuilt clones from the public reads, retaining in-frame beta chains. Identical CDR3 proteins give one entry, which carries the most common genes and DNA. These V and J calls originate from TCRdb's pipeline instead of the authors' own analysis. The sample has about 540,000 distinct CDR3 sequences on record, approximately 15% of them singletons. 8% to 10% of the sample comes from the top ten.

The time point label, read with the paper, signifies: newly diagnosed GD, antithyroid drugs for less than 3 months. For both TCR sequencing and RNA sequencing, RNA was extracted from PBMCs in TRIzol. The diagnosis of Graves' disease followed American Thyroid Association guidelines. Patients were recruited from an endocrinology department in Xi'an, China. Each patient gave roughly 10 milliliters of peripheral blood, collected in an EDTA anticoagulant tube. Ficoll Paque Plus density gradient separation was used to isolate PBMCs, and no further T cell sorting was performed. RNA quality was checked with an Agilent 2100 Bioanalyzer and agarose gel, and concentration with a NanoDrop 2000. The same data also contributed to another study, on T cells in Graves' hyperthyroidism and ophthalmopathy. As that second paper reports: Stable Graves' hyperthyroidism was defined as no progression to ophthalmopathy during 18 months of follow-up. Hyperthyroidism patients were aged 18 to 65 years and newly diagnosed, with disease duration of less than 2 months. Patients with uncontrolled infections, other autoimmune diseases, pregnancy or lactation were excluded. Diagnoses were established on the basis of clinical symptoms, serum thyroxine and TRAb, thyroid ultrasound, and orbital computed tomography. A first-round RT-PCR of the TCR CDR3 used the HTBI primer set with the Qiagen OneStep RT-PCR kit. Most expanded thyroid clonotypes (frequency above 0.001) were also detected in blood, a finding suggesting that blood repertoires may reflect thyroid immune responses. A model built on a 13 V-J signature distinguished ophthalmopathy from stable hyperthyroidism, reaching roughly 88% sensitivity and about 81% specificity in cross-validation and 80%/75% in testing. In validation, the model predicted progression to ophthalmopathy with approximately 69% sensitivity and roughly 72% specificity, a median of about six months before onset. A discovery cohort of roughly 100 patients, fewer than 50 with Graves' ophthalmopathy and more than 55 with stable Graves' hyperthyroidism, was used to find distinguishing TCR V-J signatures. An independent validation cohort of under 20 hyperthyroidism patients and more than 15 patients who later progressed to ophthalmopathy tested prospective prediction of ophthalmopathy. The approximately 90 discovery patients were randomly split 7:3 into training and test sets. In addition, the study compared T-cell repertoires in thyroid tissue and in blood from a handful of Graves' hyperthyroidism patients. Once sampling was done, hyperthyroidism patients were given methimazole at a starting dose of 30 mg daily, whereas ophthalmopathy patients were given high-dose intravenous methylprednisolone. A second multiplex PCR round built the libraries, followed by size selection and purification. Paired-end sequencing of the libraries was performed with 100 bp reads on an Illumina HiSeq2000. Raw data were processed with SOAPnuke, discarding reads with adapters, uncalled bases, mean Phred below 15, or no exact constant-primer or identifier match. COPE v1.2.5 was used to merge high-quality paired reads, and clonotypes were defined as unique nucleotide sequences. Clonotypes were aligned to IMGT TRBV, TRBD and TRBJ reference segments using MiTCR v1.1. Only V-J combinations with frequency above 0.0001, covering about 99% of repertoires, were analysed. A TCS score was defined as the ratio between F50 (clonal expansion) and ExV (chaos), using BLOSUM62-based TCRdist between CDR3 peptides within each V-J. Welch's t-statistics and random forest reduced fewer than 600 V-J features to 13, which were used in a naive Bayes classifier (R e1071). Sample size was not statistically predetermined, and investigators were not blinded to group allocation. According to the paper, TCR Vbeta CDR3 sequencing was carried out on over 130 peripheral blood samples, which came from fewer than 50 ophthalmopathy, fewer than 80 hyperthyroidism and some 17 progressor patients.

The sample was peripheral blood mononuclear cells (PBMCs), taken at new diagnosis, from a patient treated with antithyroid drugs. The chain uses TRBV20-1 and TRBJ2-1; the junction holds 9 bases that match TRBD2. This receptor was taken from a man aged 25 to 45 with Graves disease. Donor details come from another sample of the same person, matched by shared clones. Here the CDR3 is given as CSVSRREGRNEQFF. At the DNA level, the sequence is TGCAGTGTTTCTAGGCGGGAGGGCCGGAATGAGCAGTTCTTC.